This TCR beta chain was observed in a study of blood T cell repertoires in COVID-19 (dated by TCRdb to about 2020). In the study overall: Collaborator samples came from the United States, Italy and Spain and covered acute and convalescent phases of COVID-19. The prospective study material was composed of cDNA or gDNA derived from T cells, B-cell-depleted T cells, or PBMCs. The dataset comprised deeply sampled blood TCRbeta repertoires from subjects exposed to, actively infected with, or recovered from COVID-19. The repertoires were released in a freely available public database intended as a resource for research on the immune response to SARS-CoV-2. The samples were drawn from the first 160 participants of the ongoing ImmuneRACE study and from 950 to 1,500 subjects provided by 6 global collaborators. The sample metadata nearly always contained a de-identified subject ID, COVID-19 status, age in years and sex. Where available, HLA class I and class II types were obtained from metadata supplied by the sample provider rather than from assay-based typing.

Note on this clone: Its cognate antigen has yet to be identified. Within one base of it there is no much larger clone, and no base qualities were kept.

V is pared back by 3 bases and J by 6 bases, with 22 bases lying between the germline termini. The germline V gene (reference sequence) supplies CDR1 SGHNT and CDR2 YYREEE. The CDR3 sequence holds 17 residues, the cysteine and phenylalanine included. This entry keeps only the CDR3 DNA: 51 bases, framed from base 1. Points the paper makes about the study in general: The amount of clinical and demographic metadata varied by source and participant and was provided uncurated.

TCRbeta CDR3 regions were amplified from genomic DNA using the immunoSEQ Assay, a bias-controlled multiplex PCR. The authors processed their data as follows. The number of nucleated cells in each sample was estimated from the amplification of reference gene primers within the assay. To quantify the absolute abundance of each unique TCRbeta CDR3 rearrangement, sequence reads were collapsed and filtered. For each sample, productive Simpson clonality was calculated by taking the square root of Simpson's diversity index across productive rearrangements. The immuneACCESS repertoire file appears here via TCRdb, limited to in-frame rearrangements. These files lack a portion of the clones; in checked studies, under half of the deficit traces to unresolved V genes, and the cause of the others is not known. V, J and clone size are taken as reported in that table, and D and trimming were inferred from the DNA itself. Within this sample are 250,000 or so clones, with approximately 82% of them counted one time only. The ten largest account for 1.9% of the sample.

Whole blood was collected in K2EDTA tubes by collaborating institutions according to the institutions' own protocols. For TCRbeta analysis, collaborator samples were shipped as frozen whole blood, as isolated PBMCs, or as DNA extracted from either sample type. Sequencing was carried out using peripheral blood. This clonotype originated in a woman older than 75 with acute or convalescent COVID-19. The chain is assembled from TRBV5-4 and TRBJ2-1, with TRBD2 perhaps the D gene, on 6 matching bases. The DNA reads as follows: TGTGCCAGCAGCTCGGGTACTACGGGACTCAAACGCAATGAGCAGTTCTTC. It encodes CASSSGTTGLKRNEQFF.